This entry lists 21 T cell receptor beta chains sequenced from one sample in a study of shared clonotypes between healthy human individuals (dated by TCRdb to about 2020). Library generation was performed with the immunoSEQ multiplex PCR assay. The source is immuneACCESS, and TCRdb retained only in-frame sequences with V and J called. Part of the clones is not carried over; for the studies checked, unresolved V genes explain less than half of this, and the remainder is unexplained. This sample lists millions of clones; approximately 93% were detected once. The ten biggest clones cover around 0.4% of the sample. Sequencing was carried out using naive CD4+ T cells from PBMCs. This specimen's cell subset or site label, interpreted: CD45RA+ positively selected. The receptor source for this set is a man aged 18 to 29 in good health. Some clones in this sample may be carry-over from other donors' samples.

The chain uses TRBV18 and TRBJ2-5; D gene uncertain. Germline assignment: CDR1 KGHSH and CDR2 LQKENI. V was cut by 8 bases and J by 3 bases, with 13 bases left in between. The CDR3 length is 13 residues. The CDR3 region is CASTRGIEETQYF. The CDR3 nucleotides read TGTGCCAGCACCCGTGGGATAGAAGAGACCCAGTACTTC.

The rearrangement joins TRBV15 to TRBJ1-5, with unresolved D. Trimming removed 4 bases at V and 4 bases at J, with 8 bases between. The CDR3 has 13 residues. CDR1 is LNHNV, CDR2 YYDKDF, per germline (reference sequence). This CDR3 is CATSKESNQPQHF. Here the CDR3 DNA reads TGTGCCACCAGCAAGGAATCGAATCAGCCCCAGCATTTT.

The V call is TRBV7-9, the J call TRBJ1-5; D perhaps matches TRBD1 (5 bases). Germline V gene lookup returns CDR1 SEHNR and CDR2 FQNEAQ (reference sequence). V lost 5 bases to trimming and J lost 6 bases, with 17 bases between them. There are 15 residues in the CDR3. CDR3 loop: CASSPGGSYSQPQHF. The CDR3 DNA reads TGTGCCAGCAGCCCTGGGGGGAGCTATTCTCAGCCCCAGCATTTT. The full variable domain, rest sourced from reference TRBV7-9 and TRBJ1-5, is DTGVSQNPRHKITKRGQNVTFRCDPISEHNRLYWYRQTLGQGPEFLTYFQNEAQLEKSRLLSDRFSAERPKGSFSTLEIQRTEQGDSAMYLCASSPGGSYSQPQHFGDGTRLSIL.

This sequence joins TRBV11-1 and TRBJ2-7; 8 bases align to TRBD1. V lost 2 bases and J lost 5; bases outside the gene matches: 5. Germline CDR1 is SGHAT and CDR2 is FQDESV (reference sequence). This CDR3 contains 14 residues. DNA for the CDR3: TGTGCCAGCAGCTTAACGACAGGGGAGGACGAGCAGTACTTC. Protein: CASSLTTGEDEQYF.

The chain combines TRBV7-3 with TRBJ2-1; TRBD2 matches 16 bases. Germline CDR1 reads SGHTA; CDR2 reads FQGTGA. V shed 5 bases, J shed 2 bases, and the junction held 3 bases outside the gene matches. This CDR3 has 17 residues. CDR3 nucleotide sequence: TGTGCCAGCAGCGGCGGGACTAGCGGGAGGGCCTACAATGAGCAGTTCTTC. This gives the protein CASSGGTSGRAYNEQFF.

The genes are TRBV18 and TRBJ1-1; TRBD1 might be the D (6 bases). This CDR3 has 18 residues. CDR1 and CDR2 (germline): KGHSH, LQKENI. Trimming shortened V by 5 bases and J by 3 bases, and 25 bases separated the two germline ends. This chain's CDR3 is CASSSLVTSGAGDTEAFF. The CDR3 nucleotides read TGTGCCAGCTCATCGTTGGTCACGTCAGGGGCAGGTGACACTGAAGCTTTCTTT.

This chain connects TRBV7-8 to TRBJ1-1; perhaps TRBD1 as D (5 bases). The CDR3 is made up of 15 amino acids. Per the germline V gene, CDR1 is SGHVS and CDR2 is FQNEAQ. V was pared by 2 bases and J by 3 bases, with 13 bases between. CDR3 loop: CASSLQPGSDTEAFF. Here the CDR3 DNA reads TGTGCCAGCAGCTTACAACCAGGGTCGGACACTGAAGCTTTCTTT.

The rearrangement links TRBV25-1 to TRBJ2-7, with 10 bases matching TRBD1. The CDR3 consists of 14 residues. Trimming cost V 2 bases and J 7 bases; bases outside gene matches: 5. The germline gives CDR1 MGHDK, CDR2 SYGVNS. The CDR3 here is CASSERQGALEQYF. CDR3 DNA: TGTGCCAGCAGTGAAAGACAGGGGGCATTGGAGCAGTACTTC.

The chain has TRBV28 and TRBJ1-5; the D gene is possibly TRBD1 (5 bases). The germline CDR1 and CDR2 sequences are MDHEN and SYDVKM. V shed 3 bases and J shed 3 bases, with 12 bases lying between them. The CDR3 is made up of 15 amino acids. The CDR3 is CASSLGRRLNQPQHF. CDR3 sequence (DNA): TGTGCCAGCAGTTTGGGGCGAAGACTCAATCAGCCCCAGCATTTT.

The count of this clone is one. The chain has TRBV4-2 and TRBJ2-3; 9 bases match TRBD2. The J segment lost 9 bases and the V segment lost 3 bases, leaving 13 bases of the junction unmatched. Germline-derived CDR1 and CDR2 are LGHNA and YNFKEQ. This CDR3 has 16 amino acids. CDR3 sequence (DNA): TGTGCCAGCAGCCACCGTAAGGGGCTAGCGGGATACACGCAGTATTTT. It encodes CASSHRKGLAGYTQYF.

The genes are TRBV6-5 and TRBJ1-1; D is possibly TRBD1 (5 bases). The germline V gene encodes CDR1 MNHEY and CDR2 SVGAGI. V was pared by 6 bases and J by 12 bases, with 14 bases between. This CDR3 is 11 amino acids long. The CDR3 nucleotides are TGTGCCAGCAGGCGGCAGGGTGATTCTTTCTTT. It translates to CASRRQGDSFF.

This CDR3 reads CSVEPAGREQFF. The CDR3 coding sequence is TGCAGCGTTGAACCGGCGGGCAGGGAGCAGTTCTTC. V and J are TRBV29-1 and TRBJ2-1; tentative D call: TRBD2 (5 bases). The CDR3 consists of 12 residues. Germline V gives CDR1 SQVTM, CDR2 ANQGSEA. Trimming took 2 bases from V and 10 from J, leaving 12 bases between them.

The chain joins TRBV5-6 to TRBJ2-1; D gene ambiguous. From germline, CDR1 is SGHDT and CDR2 YYEEEE. This CDR3 contains 15 residues. Trimming pared 0 bases from V and 5 bases from J, leaving 12 bases between. Here the CDR3 DNA reads TGTGCCAGCAGCTTGGGGGTGGGCGACGACAATGAGCAGTTCTTC. Translation gives CASSLGVGDDNEQFF.

V gene TRBV18 combines with J gene TRBJ2-7; D assignment may be TRBD1 or TRBD2 (5 bases each). This CDR3 is built from 13 residues. Per the germline V gene, CDR1 is KGHSH and CDR2 is LQKENI. Trimming took 3 bases from V and 5 from J, leaving 11 bases between them. CDR3 sequence: CASSPYRDDEQYF. Written as DNA, the CDR3 is TGTGCCAGCTCACCCTACCGGGACGACGAGCAGTACTTC. The full variable domain, its missing parts supplied by reference TRBV18 and TRBJ2-7, is NAGVMQNPRHLVRRRGQEARLRCSPMKGHSHVYWYRQLPEEGLKFMVYLQKENIIDESGMPKERFSAEFPKEGPSILRIQQVVRGDSAAYFCASSPYRDDEQYFGPGTRLTVT.

The rearrangement joins TRBV6-1 to TRBJ1-2; D may be TRBD1 (5 bases). This CDR3 is 17 amino acids long. The germline gives CDR1 MNHNS, CDR2 SASEGT. V lost 3 bases and J 0 bases, leaving 17 bases between the germline ends. CDR3 in amino acids: CASSDPRSQTANYGYTF. Written as DNA, the CDR3 is TGTGCCAGCAGTGACCCCAGATCACAGACAGCTAACTATGGCTACACCTTC.

As regards this clone: This CDR3 is also generated by other DNA sequences in the sample. The genes are TRBV7-3 and TRBJ2-3; 8 nucleotides match TRBD2. Germline V CDR1 and CDR2: SGHTA, FQGTGA. The CDR3 covers 14 residues. V dropped 5 bases and J dropped 0; count of bases not matched to a gene: 1. CDR3 bases: TGTGCCAGCAGCCTAGCGGGCAGCACAGATACGCAGTATTTT. Translation gives CASSLAGSTDTQYF. Based on the CDR3 plus reference TRBV7-3 and TRBJ2-3, the full variable domain is GAGVSQTPSNKVTEKGKYVELRCDPISGHTALYWYRQSLGQGPEFLIYFQGTGAADDSGLPNDRFFAVRPEGSVSTLKIQRTERGDSAVYLCASSLAGSTDTQYFGPGTRLTVL.

The rearrangement uses TRBV5-4 and TRBJ2-5; unclear D gene. This CDR3 has 16 amino acids. V lost 4 bases and J 2 bases, leaving 18 bases between the germline ends. Germline V gives CDR1 SGHNT, CDR2 YYREEE (reference sequence). CDR3 DNA: TGTGCCAGCAGCCCAAAACATCTTACACGGCAAGAGACCCAGTACTTC. Encoded protein: CASSPKHLTRQETQYF.

This chain links TRBV15 with TRBJ2-1, with 9 bases that match TRBD2. Germline lookup yields CDR1 LNHNV and CDR2 YYDKDF (reference sequence). V lost 3 bases to trimming and J lost 0 bases; unmatched junction nucleotides: 6. The CDR3 loop spans 17 amino acids. This CDR3 is CATSSFIAGDSYNEQFF. The CDR3 DNA sequence: TGTGCCACCAGCAGCTTTATAGCGGGGGACTCCTACAATGAGCAGTTCTTC. The full variable domain, rest sourced from reference TRBV15 and TRBJ2-1, is DAMVIQNPRYQVTQFGKPVTLSCSQTLNHNVMYWYQQKSSQAPKLLFHYYDKDFNNEADTPDNFQSRRPNTSFCFLDIRSPGLGDTAMYLCATSSFIAGDSYNEQFFGPGTRLTVL.

This sequence joins TRBV6-5 and TRBJ2-7; D might be TRBD1 (5 bases). This CDR3 contains 14 residues. Germline V gene data show CDR1 as MNHEY and CDR2 as SVGAGI. Trimming took 2 bases from V and 2 from J, leaving 10 bases between them. As DNA, the CDR3 is TGTGCCAGCAGTTACAATCAGGGCCCCTACGAGCAGTACTTC. Translating it yields CASSYNQGPYEQYF.

The V gene is TRBV14, the J gene TRBJ1-2; D is uncertain. The CDR3 length is 13 residues. The V and J ends lost 4 bases and 6 bases respectively, with 12 bases between them. Germline values: CDR1 SGHDN, CDR2 FVKESK. CDR3 coding DNA: TGTGCCAGCAGCCGGAACGGATACGATGGCTACACCTTC. Protein: CASSRNGYDGYTF.

V gene TRBV4-1 combines with J gene TRBJ2-1; no clear D. CDR3 length equals 14 residues. With 1 base removed from V and 10 bases from J, the gap between germline ends came to 14 bases. CDR1 and CDR2 from the germline V gene are MGHRA and YSYEKL. The CDR3 DNA reads TGCGCCAGCAGCCAAGCGGCCACCATCCGGGAGCAGTTCTTC. Its translation: CASSQAATIREQFF.